What follows are 24 T cell receptor beta chains derived from one specimen sequenced in a study of long-term antiretroviral therapy in people with HIV. Version v3.0 of the immunoSEQ assay ran at survey level. Assay: immunoSEQ multiplex PCR; the TCRdb copy retains only in-frame clones and omits some. Of 45,000 or so clones in the sample, about 94% were seen once. Sequencing was performed on unsorted PBMCs, taken 9.2 years after starting antiretroviral therapy. Every receptor here comes from a young man with HIV.

The chain links TRBV19 to TRBJ1-1; D possibly corresponds to TRBD1 (5 bases). The CDR3 runs to 13 residues. Germline assignment: CDR1 LNHDA and CDR2 SQIVND (reference sequence). Trimming cost V 4 bases and J 4 bases, with 10 bases left between them. CDR3 nucleotide sequence: TGTGCCAGTAGTACGGGGGGAGGCACTGAAGCTTTCTTT. This translates into CASSTGGGTEAFF. The whole variable domain, remainder taken from reference TRBV19 and TRBJ1-1, is DGGITQSPKYLFRKEGQNVTLSCEQNLNHDAMYWYRQDPGQGLRLIYYSQIVNDFQKGDIAEGYSVSREKKESFPLTVTSAQKNPTAFYLCASSTGGGTEAFFGQGTRLTVV.

This sequence joins TRBV5-1 and TRBJ2-2; 7 nucleotides match TRBD1. From germline, CDR1 is SGHRS and CDR2 YFSETQ. With V trimmed by 3 bases and J by 4 bases, 9 bases remained unmatched. The CDR3 runs to 16 residues. CDR3 region: CASSSRGLAITGELFF. The CDR3 coding sequence is TGCGCCAGCAGCTCTAGGGGGCTAGCAATCACCGGGGAGCTGTTTTTT.

This clone was recorded only once. The gene calls are TRBV27 and TRBJ2-7; D uncertain. Germline CDR1 reads MNHEY; CDR2 reads SMNVEV (reference sequence). The germline V and J ends were trimmed by 2 bases and 5 bases, with 13 bases remaining between them. CDR3 length: 14 amino acids. The CDR3 sequence is CASSLGLYSNEQYF. As DNA, the CDR3 is TGTGCCAGCAGTTTAGGTTTATACTCGAACGAGCAGTACTTC.

J is TRBJ2-1 and V is TRBV5-4, with D possibly matching TRBD1 (5 bases). Trimming stripped 4 bases from V and 0 bases from J, with 14 bases between. Germline-derived CDR1 and CDR2 are SGHNT and YYREEE (reference sequence). The CDR3 covers 16 residues. The CDR3 reads CASSPAPQGSYNEQFF. The DNA for the CDR3 is TGTGCCAGCAGCCCCGCTCCCCAGGGCTCCTACAATGAGCAGTTCTTC. The full variable domain, completed using reference TRBV5-4 and TRBJ2-1, is ETGVTQSPTHLIKTRGQQVTLRCSSQSGHNTVSWYQQALGQGPQFIFQYYREEENGRGNFPPRFSGLQFPNYSSELNVNALELDDSALYLCASSPAPQGSYNEQFFGPGTRLTVL.

The chain joins TRBV29-1 to TRBJ1-1; a weak D match, TRBD1 (5 bases). The CDR3 spans 14 residues. V was cut by 4 bases and J by 4 bases, with 16 bases left in between. The germline CDR1 and CDR2 sequences are SQVTM and ANQGSEA. This CDR3 is CSVALGGVGTEAFF. CDR3 DNA sequence: TGCAGCGTTGCTCTCGGGGGAGTTGGCACTGAAGCTTTCTTT.

The gene calls are TRBV27 and TRBJ2-5; possibly TRBD1 for D (7 bases). Germline CDR1 is MNHEY and CDR2 is SMNVEV (reference sequence). The CDR3 runs to 15 residues. The V gene lost 2 bases and the J gene lost 6 bases, with 16 bases spanning the gap. CDR3 protein: CASSLTVTGRQTQYF. Here the CDR3 DNA reads TGTGCCAGCAGTTTAACAGTGACAGGGAGGCAGACCCAGTACTTC.

The V gene is TRBV9, the J gene TRBJ2-2; 11 bases fit TRBD2. Per germline, CDR1 SGDLS and CDR2 YYNGEE. The length of the CDR3 is 16 residues. J was trimmed by 1 base and V by 4 bases; bases with no gene match: 3. CDR3 sequence: CASSIAGGRNTGELFF. CDR3 DNA sequence: TGTGCCAGCAGCATAGCGGGGGGGCGGAACACCGGGGAGCTGTTTTTT.

The V call is TRBV9, the J call TRBJ2-2; 11 positions match TRBD2. The CDR3 runs 17 residues. The germline CDR1 and CDR2 sequences are SGDLS and YYNGEE. Trimming took 3 bases from V and 0 from J; bases not matched to a gene: 4. CDR3 residues: CASSALAGGSNTGELFF. For the CDR3, the DNA is TGTGCCAGCAGCGCTCTAGCGGGGGGTTCGAACACCGGGGAGCTGTTTTTT.

This clone occurred once. The genes are TRBV5-6 and TRBJ2-5; 10 nucleotides agree with TRBD1. Germline CDR1 SGHDT, CDR2 YYEEEE. The junction had 5 bases not matched to a gene; V was cut back by 4 bases and J by 2 bases. This CDR3 has 15 residues. This chain's CDR3 is CASSTWDRGQETQYF. In DNA, the CDR3 is TGTGCCAGCAGCACGTGGGACAGGGGACAAGAGACCCAGTACTTC. Full variable domain (outside the CDR3, taken from reference TRBV5-6 and TRBJ2-5): DAGVTQSPTHLIKTRGQQVTLRCSPKSGHDTVSWYQQALGQGPQFIFQYYEEEERQRGNFPDRFSGHQFPNYSSELNVNALLLGDSALYLCASSTWDRGQETQYFGPGTRLLVL.

The rearrangement links TRBV4-1 to TRBJ1-2; D is unresolved. With 3 bases removed from V and 4 bases from J, the gap between germline ends came to 9 bases. CDR1 is MGHRA, CDR2 YSYEKL, per germline. The CDR3 loop spans 13 amino acids. The CDR3 sequence: CASSQGSTYGYTF. The CDR3 DNA sequence: TGCGCCAGCAGCCAGGGGTCTACCTATGGCTACACCTTC.

The V gene is TRBV5-1, the J gene TRBJ1-1; no reliable D call. Germline V CDR1 and CDR2: SGHRS, YFSETQ. Trimming removed 0 bases at V and 0 bases at J, with 6 bases between. CDR3 length: 14 residues. The CDR3 region is CASSLDKMNTEAFF. The DNA of the CDR3 is TGCGCCAGCAGCTTGGACAAAATGAACACTGAAGCTTTCTTT.

The chain recombines TRBV4-2 with TRBJ2-3, with D perhaps matching TRBD2 (5 bases). The germline V gene has CDR1 LGHNA and CDR2 YNFKEQ. V lost 4 bases to trimming and J lost 1 base, with 15 bases between them. This CDR3 is built from 16 residues. CDR3 coding DNA: TGTGCCAGCAGCCCTGGGAGAGCCGGGGGCACAGATACGCAGTATTTT. Translating it yields CASSPGRAGGTDTQYF.

V and J are TRBV11-3 and TRBJ2-3; possibly TRBD1 for D (6 bases). CDR3 length: 13 residues. The germline CDR1 and CDR2 sequences are SGHNT and YENEEA. The ends were cut back, 5 bases at V and 5 bases at J, with 11 bases in the middle. Here the CDR3 DNA reads TGTGCCAGCAGCCCTTTCAGGGGAGATACGCAGTATTTT. It codes for CASSPFRGDTQYF. The full variable domain, completed using reference TRBV11-3 and TRBJ2-3, is EAGVVQSPRYKIIEKKQPVAFWCNPISGHNTLYWYLQNLGQGPELLIRYENEEAVDDSQLPKDRFSAERLKGVDSTLKIQPAELGDSAVYLCASSPFRGDTQYFGPGTRLTVL.

CDR3 in amino acids: CAWQWPGGEKLFF. The CDR3 nucleotides read TGTGCCTGGCAGTGGCCCGGGGGCGAAAAACTGTTTTTT. The chain links TRBV30 to TRBJ1-4; D might be TRBD1 (6 bases). Trimming took 5 bases from V and 8 from J, leaving 15 bases between them. CDR3 length equals 13 residues. In germline, CDR1 is GTSNPN, CDR2 SVGIG (reference sequence).

The chain is built from TRBV7-8 and TRBJ1-1, with 7 bases identical to TRBD1. The CDR3 extends over 16 amino acids. The germline gives CDR1 SGHVS, CDR2 FQNEAQ. J was trimmed by 6 bases and V by 7 bases; bases with no gene match: 17. CDR3 in amino acids: CASTSGGTGKWAEAFF. Here the CDR3 DNA reads TGTGCCAGCACCTCAGGGGGAACAGGGAAGTGGGCTGAAGCTTTCTTT. Drawing the rest from reference TRBV7-8 and TRBJ1-1, the complete variable domain is GAGVSQSPRYKVAKRGQDVALRCDPISGHVSLFWYQQALGQGPEFLTYFQNEAQLDKSGLPSDRFFAERPEGSVSTLKIQRTQQEDSAVYLCASTSGGTGKWAEAFFGQGTRLTVV.

In the case of this clone: One junction end disagrees with the germline gene, perhaps due to a read error. The chain joins TRBV7-7 to TRBJ1-1; D call uncertain. Per the germline V gene, CDR1 is SSHAT and CDR2 is FNYEAQ (reference sequence). CDR3 length: 15 residues. This CDR3 is CASSPPGAMNTEAFF. CDR3 DNA: TGTGCTAGCAGCCCCCCGGGAGCCATGAACACTGAAGCTTTCTTT.

The chain is built from TRBV6-1 and TRBJ2-7, with a tentative D call TRBD1 (6 bases). Germline-derived CDR1 and CDR2 are MNHNS and SASEGT. V was shortened by 5 bases and J by 5 bases, with 16 bases between the two germline ends. The CDR3 runs to 14 residues. CDR3 in amino acids: CASSPRTGYHEQYV. The CDR3 nucleotides read TGTGCCAGCAGTCCCCGAACAGGGTACCACGAGCAGTACGTC.

The chain combines TRBV27 with TRBJ2-4; TRBD2 matches at 10 bases. With 3 bases clipped from V and 2 bases from J, the junction kept 4 bases outside the gene matches. This CDR3 has 16 residues. CDR1 MNHEY and CDR2 SMNVEV come from the germline V gene (reference sequence). This chain's CDR3 is CASSLGSGGTKNIQYF. The CDR3 DNA sequence: TGTGCCAGCAGTTTGGGTAGCGGGGGGACCAAAAACATTCAGTACTTC.

The chain combines TRBV11-2 with TRBJ1-2; no clear D gene. Germline-derived CDR1 and CDR2 are SGHAT and FQNNGV. The CDR3 loop spans 15 amino acids. V lost 0 bases to trimming and J lost 3 bases, with 11 bases between them. CDR3 DNA: TGTGCCAGCAGCTTAGATCTTCAGGCCCACTATGGCTACACCTTC. Amino acid sequence: CASSLDLQAHYGYTF.

The gene calls are TRBV5-1 and TRBJ2-4; D not certain. Germline V gene sequence: CDR1 SGHRS, CDR2 YFSETQ. V gave up 1 base and J gave up 0 bases, with 11 bases separating them. This CDR3 comprises 16 residues. CDR3 region: CASSLNGQLAKNIQYF. The CDR3 coding sequence is TGCGCCAGCAGCTTGAATGGCCAATTAGCCAAAAACATTCAGTACTTC.

V gene TRBV15 combines with J gene TRBJ1-4, with TRBD1 matching 8 bases. Germline V CDR1 and CDR2: LNHNV, YYDKDF (reference sequence). V lost 1 base and J lost 7; bases outside the gene matches: 2. The CDR3 is 14 residues long. The CDR3 protein is CATSRAGGFEKLFF. CDR3 DNA: TGTGCCACCAGCAGAGCAGGGGGCTTTGAAAAACTGTTTTTT.

The V gene is TRBV19, the J gene TRBJ2-5, with D possibly TRBD1 on 5 matching bases. Deletions cut 3 bases from V and 0 bases from J, with 14 bases between. The CDR3 has 16 amino acids. Germline V gene data show CDR1 as LNHDA and CDR2 as SQIVND (reference sequence). CDR3 protein: CASSILYRSYQETQYF. Written as DNA, the CDR3 is TGTGCCAGTAGTATTCTATACAGGTCCTACCAAGAGACCCAGTACTTC.

The chain employs TRBV2 and TRBJ2-3; tentative D call: TRBD2 (6 bases). V shed 8 bases and J shed 0 bases, with 12 bases lying between them. The CDR3 is 14 amino acids. Germline CDR1 is SNHLY and CDR2 is FYNNEI. The DNA of the CDR3 is TGTGCCAGCCTCCGGGACTTTAGCACAGATACGCAGTATTTT. Its protein is CASLRDFSTDTQYF. The full variable domain, in which reference TRBV2 and TRBJ2-3 provide the parts outside the CDR3, is EPEVTQTPSHQVTQMGQEVILRCVPISNHLYFYWYRQILGQKVEFLVSFYNNEISEKSEIFDDQFSVERPDGSNFTLKIRSTKLEDSAMYFCASLRDFSTDTQYFGPGTRLTVL.

CDR3 sequence reads: CASSQFPRELNQPQHF. CDR3 nucleotide sequence: TGTGCCAGCAGTCAATTCCCCAGGGAGCTTAATCAGCCCCAGCATTTT. The chain combines TRBV28 with TRBJ1-5, with a tentative D call TRBD1 (5 bases). The CDR3 sequence is 16 residues long. Per the germline V gene, CDR1 is MDHEN and CDR2 is SYDVKM. Trimming shortened V by 5 bases and J by 4 bases, and 18 bases separated the two germline ends.